Here is one TCR beta chain with its context. Its antigen is still unknown. No quality values exist for individual bases; no much larger clone is one base distant. The TCR beta CDR3 regions were amplified from the RNA transcripts. A first-round RT-PCR of the TCR CDR3 used the HTBI primer set with the Qiagen OneStep RT-PCR kit. Libraries were constructed in a second round of multiplex PCR, after which size selection and purification were performed. Sequencing of the libraries was done on an Illumina HiSeq2000 using paired-end 100 bp reads. As for how the authors treated the data: Raw data were processed with SOAPnuke, discarding reads with adapters, uncalled bases, mean Phred below 15, or no exact constant-primer or identifier match. COPE v1.2.5 was used to merge high-quality paired reads, and clonotypes were defined as unique nucleotide sequences. MiTCR v1.1 was used to align the clonotypes against IMGT TRBV, TRBD and TRBJ reference segments. Only V-J combinations with frequency above 0.0001, covering approximately 99% of repertoires, were analysed. The TCS score was defined as the ratio of F50 (clonal expansion) to E x V (chaos), calculated using BLOSUM62-based TCRdist between CDR3 peptides within each V-J. Welch's t-statistics and random forest reduced some 510 V-J features to 13, which were used in a naive Bayes classifier (R e1071). TCRdb trimmed public reads at Q25 via fastp, called clones via MiXCR and kept in-frame beta chains. Each CDR3 protein gets just one entry, which takes the most common genes and DNA from the rows behind it. In this record, the V and J calls reflect TCRdb's handling and not the investigators' own analysis. This sample is represented by about 400,000 distinct CDR3 sequences; 15% of them were singletons. About 30% of the sample rests with the top ten.

From cysteine to phenylalanine, the CDR3 is 14 amino acids long. Here the CDR3 DNA is all that survives: 42 bases in frame from base 1. The trim is 4 bases for V and 0 bases for J, with a gap of 8 bases between the germline ends. As encoded in the germline V gene, CDR1 is SNHLY while CDR2 is FYNNEI. Stable Graves' hyperthyroidism was defined as no progression to ophthalmopathy during 18 months of follow-up. Hyperthyroidism patients were aged 18 to 65 years and newly diagnosed, with disease duration of less than 2 months. The study excluded patients with uncontrolled infections, other autoimmune diseases, pregnancy or lactation. Diagnoses were based on clinical symptoms, serum thyroxine and TRAb, thyroid ultrasound and orbital computed tomography. Ficoll-Paque density gradient centrifugation was used to isolate PBMCs from approximately 10 ml of fresh peripheral blood. Total RNA was extracted using Trizol reagent, and RNA quality was assessed on an Agilent 2100 Bioanalyzer.

This sample stems from a study of T cells in Graves' hyperthyroidism and ophthalmopathy (dated by TCRdb to between 2017 and 2020). For the study in its entirety: Peripheral blood was sampled at the time of initial diagnosis, prior to any treatment. TCR V-J signatures able to tell the groups apart were searched for in a discovery cohort of some 97 patients, of whom 40 to 45 had Graves' ophthalmopathy and 57 had stable Graves' hyperthyroidism. In addition, the study compared T-cell repertoires in thyroid tissue and in blood from about 6 Graves' hyperthyroidism patients. Once sampling was done, hyperthyroidism patients were given methimazole at a starting dose of 30 mg daily, whereas ophthalmopathy patients were given high-dose intravenous methylprednisolone. The 85 to 100 discovery patients were randomly split 7:3 into training and test sets. According to the paper, TCR Vbeta CDR3 sequencing was carried out on 135 peripheral blood samples, which came from fewer than 50 ophthalmopathy, 80 or so hyperthyroidism and roughly 17 progressor patients. Prospective prediction of ophthalmopathy was tested in an independent validation cohort consisting of 18 to 20 hyperthyroidism patients and 17 patients who later progressed to ophthalmopathy. The paper as a whole reports these results and caveats: A 13 V-J signature model separated ophthalmopathy from stable hyperthyroidism, with about 90% sensitivity and roughly 81% specificity in cross-validation and 80%/75% in testing. Most expanded thyroid clonotypes (frequency above 0.001) were also detected in blood, suggesting blood repertoires may reflect thyroid immune responses. No statistical method was used to set the sample size in advance, and investigators knew the group allocation. During validation, the model predicted progression to ophthalmopathy a median of around 6 months ahead of onset, with approximately 70% sensitivity and less than 85% specificity.

The chain was built from TRBV2 and TRBJ2-3; the D gene assignment is ambiguous. The source material was blood. This receptor was identified in a woman in her twenties or thirties with Graves' hyperthyroidism. The CDR3 region has the sequence CASSAVTSTDTQYF. The nucleotides read TGTGCCAGCAGTGCCGTGACCAGCACAGATACGCAGTATTTT.